This is a list of T cell receptor beta chains from one sample in a study of shared clonotypes between healthy human individuals. Repertoires were generated with immunoSEQ multiplex PCR, while TCRdb's copy carries only in-frame clones and drops some. The sample has 2 million to 2.5 million clones; under 95% are singletons. Sequencing was carried out using naive CD4+ T cells from PBMCs. Receptors were obtained from a man aged 18 to 30 in good health. Some clones in this sample may be carry-over from other donors' samples. The CDR3 runs from the conserved cysteine through the conserved F or W. D genes are given only for firm matches. Expanded clones get a size class; other rows say once, few or many, or leave the size out.

j_call: TRBJ2-1
d_call: .
v_call: TRBV5-6
cdr3_length: 15
clone_size: .
cdr3_nt: TGTGCCAGCAGCTTCGGCGTAAGGGCCTACAATGAGCAGTTCTTC
cdr3_aa: CASSFGVRAYNEQFF

j_call: TRBJ2-3
d_call: .
v_call: TRBV9
cdr3_length: 15
clone_size: .
cdr3_nt: TGTGCCAGCAGCCCCTCTGCCGGGCGGATGGATACGCAGTATTTT
cdr3_aa: CASSPSAGRMDTQYF

j_call: TRBJ2-3
d_call: .
v_call: TRBV9
cdr3_length: 18
clone_size: .
cdr3_nt: TGTGCCAGCAGCCCCCGTGGGCCCTCGGGAATTGGTACAGATACGCAGTATTTT
cdr3_aa: CASSPRGPSGIGTDTQYF

j_call: TRBJ2-3
d_call: .
v_call: TRBV7-2
cdr3_length: 15
clone_size: once
cdr3_nt: TGTGCCAGCAGCTTAGTGGTGCTTGACACAGATACGCAGTATTTT
cdr3_aa: CASSLVVLDTDTQYF

j_call: TRBJ2-5
d_call: .
v_call: TRBV2
cdr3_length: 13
clone_size: .
cdr3_nt: TGTGCCAGCAGTCTCGTCGAGGAGGGGGAGCGGTACTTC
cdr3_aa: CASSLVEEGERYF

j_call: TRBJ2-1
d_call: TRBD2
v_call: TRBV5-4
cdr3_length: 15
clone_size: .
cdr3_nt: TGTGCCAGCAGCTTTAGTAGCGGGACCTACAATGAGCAGTTCTTC
cdr3_aa: CASSFSSGTYNEQFF

j_call: TRBJ2-1
d_call: .
v_call: TRBV27
cdr3_length: 16
clone_size: .
cdr3_nt: TGTGCCAGCGGGACTCCGGCAGCCGCTAAGGGTGATGAGCAGTTCTTC
cdr3_aa: CASGTPAAAKGDEQFF

j_call: TRBJ1-4
d_call: .
v_call: TRBV18
cdr3_length: 15
clone_size: .
cdr3_nt: TGTGCCAGCTCACCGGGGCCAGGGGATTCTGAAAAACTGTTTTTT
cdr3_aa: CASSPGPGDSEKLFF

j_call: TRBJ2-5
d_call: .
v_call: TRBV19
cdr3_length: 15
clone_size: .
cdr3_nt: TGTGCCAGTAGTACCAAGGGCGATGGTGTTGGGACCCAGTACTTC
cdr3_aa: CASSTKGDGVGTQYF

j_call: TRBJ2-7
d_call: .
v_call: TRBV7-8
cdr3_length: 13
clone_size: .
cdr3_nt: TGTGCCAGCAGCTTAGCTACCCTCTACGAGCAGTACTTC
cdr3_aa: CASSLATLYEQYF

j_call: TRBJ2-1
d_call: .
v_call: TRBV18
cdr3_length: 13
clone_size: once
cdr3_nt: TGTGCCAGCTCCCTAGGGATTAGCAATGAGCAGTTCTTC
cdr3_aa: CASSLGISNEQFF

j_call: TRBJ2-7
d_call: .
v_call: TRBV28
cdr3_length: 13
clone_size: .
cdr3_nt: TGTGCCAGCAGTTTAACAGGGATCCACGAGCAGTACTTC
cdr3_aa: CASSLTGIHEQYF

j_call: TRBJ2-2
d_call: TRBD2
v_call: TRBV7-2
cdr3_length: 15
clone_size: .
cdr3_nt: TGTGCCAGCAGCTTTCGGACTAGGAACACCGGGGAGCTGTTTTTT
cdr3_aa: CASSFRTRNTGELFF

j_call: TRBJ1-2
d_call: TRBD1
v_call: TRBV2
cdr3_length: 13
clone_size: few
cdr3_nt: TGTGCCAGCAGCGAGGACAGGGCGCGTGGCTACACCTTC
cdr3_aa: CASSEDRARGYTF

j_call: TRBJ2-5
d_call: TRBD1
v_call: TRBV27
cdr3_length: 14
clone_size: .
cdr3_nt: TGTGCCAGCAGGCGAACCGGGACAGGGGAGACCCAGTACTTC
cdr3_aa: CASRRTGTGETQYF

j_call: TRBJ1-2
d_call: .
v_call: TRBV30
cdr3_length: 13
clone_size: .
cdr3_nt: TGTGCCTGGAGCCCGGGAGCGACCTATGGCTACACCTTC
cdr3_aa: CAWSPGATYGYTF

j_call: TRBJ2-1
d_call: TRBD2
v_call: TRBV4-1
cdr3_length: 16
clone_size: .
cdr3_nt: TGCGCCAGCAGCCAAGAGACAGCGGGAGGGTACAATGAGCAGTTCTTC
cdr3_aa: CASSQETAGGYNEQFF

j_call: TRBJ1-1
d_call: .
v_call: TRBV18
cdr3_length: 14
clone_size: .
cdr3_nt: TGTGCCAGCTCACCAGGGTCGTTGAACACTGAAGCTTTCTTT
cdr3_aa: CASSPGSLNTEAFF

j_call: TRBJ2-2
d_call: .
v_call: TRBV6-5
cdr3_length: 16
clone_size: once
cdr3_nt: TGTGCCAGCAGTTACTCGACAGGCATGAACACCGGGGAGCTGTTTTTT
cdr3_aa: CASSYSTGMNTGELFF

j_call: TRBJ1-3
d_call: .
v_call: TRBV5-5
cdr3_length: 15
clone_size: .
cdr3_nt: TGTGCCAGCAGCTTGGGTCCGAACTCTGGAAACACCATATATTTT
cdr3_aa: CASSLGPNSGNTIYF

j_call: TRBJ2-2
d_call: .
v_call: TRBV5-4
cdr3_length: 16
clone_size: .
cdr3_nt: TGTGCCAGCAGCTTGGGGACAGCTAAGAACACCGGGGAGCTGTTTTTT
cdr3_aa: CASSLGTAKNTGELFF

j_call: TRBJ1-1
d_call: .
v_call: TRBV20-1
cdr3_length: 11
clone_size: .
cdr3_nt: TGCAGTGCTGACGGTCGGACTGAAGCTTTCTTT
cdr3_aa: CSADGRTEAFF

j_call: TRBJ2-2
d_call: .
v_call: TRBV27
cdr3_length: 15
clone_size: .
cdr3_nt: TGTGCCAGCACCTCCCGGCGCCCCAACACCGGGGAGCTGTTTTTT
cdr3_aa: CASTSRRPNTGELFF

j_call: TRBJ2-7
d_call: .
v_call: TRBV5-1
cdr3_length: 15
clone_size: .
cdr3_nt: TGCGCCAGCAGCCCCCGAGGTAGCGGAGCTTACGAGCAGTACTTC
cdr3_aa: CASSPRGSGAYEQYF

j_call: TRBJ2-1
d_call: TRBD2
v_call: TRBV18
cdr3_length: 16
clone_size: .
cdr3_nt: TGTGCCAGCTCACCACCGGCTAGCGGGATGTACAATGAGCAGTTCTTC
cdr3_aa: CASSPPASGMYNEQFF

j_call: TRBJ1-5
d_call: .
v_call: TRBV6-1
cdr3_length: 15
clone_size: few
cdr3_nt: TGTGCCAGCAGTGAAGTAGGGTTTAGCAATCAGCCCCAGCATTTT
cdr3_aa: CASSEVGFSNQPQHF

j_call: TRBJ2-7
d_call: TRBD1
v_call: TRBV18
cdr3_length: 14
clone_size: .
cdr3_nt: TGTGCCAGCTCACGCGACAGGGGGGGCTACGAGCAGTACTTC
cdr3_aa: CASSRDRGGYEQYF

j_call: TRBJ2-3
d_call: .
v_call: TRBV5-1
cdr3_length: 14
clone_size: .
cdr3_nt: TGCGCCAGCAGCTTGGGAGTTACCACAGATACGCAGTATTTT
cdr3_aa: CASSLGVTTDTQYF

j_call: TRBJ1-1
d_call: .
v_call: TRBV21-1
cdr3_length: 17
clone_size: .
cdr3_nt: TGTGCCAGCAGCCCCGTCGGGACAGGGCTAATGAACACTGAAGCTTTCTTT
cdr3_aa: CASSPVGTGLMNTEAFF

j_call: TRBJ1-5
d_call: .
v_call: TRBV19
cdr3_length: 14
clone_size: .
cdr3_nt: TGTGCCAGTAGCCTCGGGGGCCCCAATCAGCCCCAGCATTTT
cdr3_aa: CASSLGGPNQPQHF

j_call: TRBJ2-2
d_call: .
v_call: TRBV6-1
cdr3_length: 15
clone_size: .
cdr3_nt: TGTGCCAGCAGATCACAGGGTGTGATCACCGGGGAGCTGTTTTTT
cdr3_aa: CASRSQGVITGELFF

j_call: TRBJ2-7
d_call: .
v_call: TRBV27
cdr3_length: 14
clone_size: once
cdr3_nt: TGTGCCAGCAAATCCTTAGCGGCCTCCTACGAGCAGTACTTC
cdr3_aa: CASKSLAASYEQYF

j_call: TRBJ1-4
d_call: .
v_call: TRBV30
cdr3_length: 11
clone_size: .
cdr3_nt: TGTGTAACAGGGCACCCTGAAAAACTGTTTTTT
cdr3_aa: CVTGHPEKLFF

j_call: TRBJ1-5
d_call: .
v_call: TRBV6-5
cdr3_length: 16
clone_size: .
cdr3_nt: TGTGCCAGCAGTTACGGGGCCGTGTATAGCAATCAGCCCCAGCATTTT
cdr3_aa: CASSYGAVYSNQPQHF

j_call: TRBJ2-1
d_call: .
v_call: TRBV10-3
cdr3_length: 14
clone_size: .
cdr3_nt: TGTGCCATCAGGTCGGTAGTTAGTGCATATGAGCAGTTCTTC
cdr3_aa: CAIRSVVSAYEQFF

j_call: TRBJ2-1
d_call: .
v_call: TRBV7-3
cdr3_length: 14
clone_size: .
cdr3_nt: TGTGCCAGCAGCCCCGGGAACTCCTACAATGAGCAGTTCTTC
cdr3_aa: CASSPGNSYNEQFF

j_call: TRBJ2-3
d_call: .
v_call: TRBV6-5
cdr3_length: 11
clone_size: .
cdr3_nt: TGTGCCAGCAGTACGGGGAATACGCAGTATTTT
cdr3_aa: CASSTGNTQYF

j_call: TRBJ2-1
d_call: TRBD2
v_call: TRBV4-2
cdr3_length: 14
clone_size: .
cdr3_nt: TGTGCCAGCAGCCCGGTCGCGGGGGGCAATGAGCAGTTCTTC
cdr3_aa: CASSPVAGGNEQFF

j_call: TRBJ2-7
d_call: TRBD2
v_call: TRBV10-2
cdr3_length: 14
clone_size: .
cdr3_nt: TGCGCCAGCAGTTCACGGGAGGGCCCCTACGAGCAGTACTTC
cdr3_aa: CASSSREGPYEQYF

j_call: TRBJ2-7
d_call: .
v_call: TRBV6-6
cdr3_length: 14
clone_size: .
cdr3_nt: TGTGCCAGCAGTTCGGCGGGGACCACCTACGAGCAGTACTTC
cdr3_aa: CASSSAGTTYEQYF

j_call: TRBJ1-1
d_call: .
v_call: TRBV28
cdr3_length: 13
clone_size: .
cdr3_nt: TGTGCCAGCAGGCTGACAGTGAACACTGAAGCTTTCTTT
cdr3_aa: CASRLTVNTEAFF

j_call: TRBJ1-5
d_call: TRBD1
v_call: TRBV2
cdr3_length: 15
clone_size: .
cdr3_nt: TGTGCCAGCAGTGACTATACAGGGGGTAATCAGCCCCAGCATTTT
cdr3_aa: CASSDYTGGNQPQHF

j_call: TRBJ2-2
d_call: TRBD2
v_call: TRBV5-4
cdr3_length: 16
clone_size: .
cdr3_nt: TGTGCCAGCAGCGGTGCTAGCGGGAGTATTGCCGGGGAGCTGTTTTTT
cdr3_aa: CASSGASGSIAGELFF

j_call: TRBJ2-2
d_call: TRBD1
v_call: TRBV5-1
cdr3_length: 15
clone_size: .
cdr3_nt: TGCGCCAGCAGCCCGGACAGGGGGGGTTCCGGGGAGCTGTTTTTT
cdr3_aa: CASSPDRGGSGELFF

j_call: TRBJ2-5
d_call: TRBD2
v_call: TRBV6-5
cdr3_length: 16
clone_size: .
cdr3_nt: TGTGCCAGCAGTTACTCCAGCGGGAGGGAGCAAGAGACCCAGTACTTC
cdr3_aa: CASSYSSGREQETQYF

j_call: TRBJ2-1
d_call: .
v_call: TRBV30
cdr3_length: 15
clone_size: .
cdr3_nt: TGTGCCTGGAGTGTAGGGGCAGCCGGGGGCAATGAGCAGTTCTTC
cdr3_aa: CAWSVGAAGGNEQFF

j_call: TRBJ2-7
d_call: .
v_call: TRBV19
cdr3_length: 16
clone_size: .
cdr3_nt: TGTGCCAGTAGTACCAGACTAGGAGGACAAGCCTACGAGCAGTACTTC
cdr3_aa: CASSTRLGGQAYEQYF

j_call: TRBJ2-2
d_call: TRBD2
v_call: TRBV28
cdr3_length: 18
clone_size: .
cdr3_nt: TGTGCCAGCAGGCGGGGAGGGCTATCAACAGTTGGCACCGGGGAGCTGTTTTTT
cdr3_aa: CASRRGGLSTVGTGELFF

j_call: TRBJ1-1
d_call: .
v_call: TRBV6-6
cdr3_length: 14
clone_size: .
cdr3_nt: TGTGCCAGCAGTTACGACGCCAGAAACACTGAAGCTTTCTTT
cdr3_aa: CASSYDARNTEAFF

j_call: TRBJ2-1
d_call: .
v_call: TRBV9
cdr3_length: 17
clone_size: .
cdr3_nt: TGTGCCAGCAGCGTAGTTGGGCAGGTACTTTCCTACAATGAGCAGTTCTTC
cdr3_aa: CASSVVGQVLSYNEQFF

j_call: TRBJ1-1
d_call: .
v_call: TRBV5-1
cdr3_length: 14
clone_size: .
cdr3_nt: TGCGCCAGCAGCTTTCAGGAGGGACACACTGAAGCTTTCTTT
cdr3_aa: CASSFQEGHTEAFF

j_call: TRBJ2-1
d_call: .
v_call: TRBV9
cdr3_length: 16
clone_size: .
cdr3_nt: TGTGCCAGCAGCGTAGGTGGGCGGGGCACGTTCAATGAGCAGTTCTTC
cdr3_aa: CASSVGGRGTFNEQFF

j_call: TRBJ2-1
d_call: TRBD2
v_call: TRBV25-1
cdr3_length: 17
clone_size: .
cdr3_nt: TGTGCCAGCAGTGAATTGGGACTAGCGATTACATACAATGAGCAGTTCTTC
cdr3_aa: CASSELGLAITYNEQFF

j_call: TRBJ2-3
d_call: .
v_call: TRBV6-5
cdr3_length: 15
clone_size: .
cdr3_nt: TGTGCCAGCAGTTACTCGAATTGGTGGGAAGATACGCAGTATTTT
cdr3_aa: CASSYSNWWEDTQYF

j_call: TRBJ2-5
d_call: .
v_call: TRBV11-3
cdr3_length: 13
clone_size: .
cdr3_nt: TGTGCCAGCAGCGGGGGGGGCCTAGAGACCCAGTACTTC
cdr3_aa: CASSGGGLETQYF

j_call: TRBJ1-2
d_call: .
v_call: TRBV28
cdr3_length: 16
clone_size: .
cdr3_nt: TGTGCCAGCAGTTCCCCCCCTGGCAGGGACGGCTATGGCTACACCTTC
cdr3_aa: CASSSPPGRDGYGYTF

j_call: TRBJ1-5
d_call: .
v_call: TRBV6-1
cdr3_length: 14
clone_size: .
cdr3_nt: TGTGCCAGCAGGATACAGGGATTGGATCAGCTCCAGCATTTT
cdr3_aa: CASRIQGLDQLQHF

j_call: TRBJ2-1
d_call: TRBD2
v_call: TRBV28
cdr3_length: 16
clone_size: .
cdr3_nt: TGTGCCAGCACCCTTAGGTCAGCGGGAGGGCCGAATGAGCAGTTCTTC
cdr3_aa: CASTLRSAGGPNEQFF

j_call: TRBJ2-7
d_call: TRBD2
v_call: TRBV29-1
cdr3_length: 12
clone_size: .
cdr3_nt: TGCAGCGTTGAAGGGGAGGGTTACGAGCAGTACTTC
cdr3_aa: CSVEGEGYEQYF

j_call: TRBJ2-7
d_call: TRBD1
v_call: TRBV30
cdr3_length: 13
clone_size: .
cdr3_nt: TGTGCCTGGACCAGGGGGCTTGCCTACGAGCAGTACTTC
cdr3_aa: CAWTRGLAYEQYF